This T cell receptor beta chain was captured by sequencing in a study of CD8+ T cells in alopecia areata. Germline V gene data show CDR1 as LNHNV and CDR2 as YYDKDF (reference sequence). With 2 bases removed from V and 4 bases from J, the gap between germline ends came to 15 bases. The CDR3 is made up of 15 amino acids. This clone has a single count. In each case, RNA was isolated and then reverse transcribed into cDNA as the sequencing template. The protocol was immunoSEQ multiplex PCR, while the TCRdb copy is restricted to in-frame clones and leaves out a portion. The table has roughly 150,000 clones, around 57% seen once; the top ten hold 4% to 5.5%.

Sequencing was done on a sample of CD4+ T cells sorted from blood. The TCR was taken from a human donor in good health. The V gene is TRBV15, the J gene TRBJ2-7; D unresolved. DNA for the CDR3: TGTGCCACCAGCAGACCCCCGGCACATGCTTACGAGCAGTACTTC. This gives the protein CATSRPPAHAYEQYF.